One and the same sample provided the 28 T cell receptor beta chains below, sequenced in a study of tumor-infiltrating lymphocytes in oesophageal squamous cell carcinoma. TCRdb reanalysed the PCR reads using MiXCR and keeps one entry per CDR3 protein. The sample consists of 15,000 to 20,000 distinct CDR3 sequences, around 50% of them appearing once. Sequencing was done on a sample of esophageal tumor tissue. Every receptor here comes from a male donor with esophageal squamous cell carcinoma.

Concerning this clonotype: This CDR3 is missing its conserved last phenylalanine or tryptophan, likely due to a read error. The DNA is left out, because the CDR3 cannot be placed on it with certainty; the CDR3 is given as TCRdb lists it. The CDR3 is CASSQAGTGGSGGYTFGS. The V call is TRBV4-3, the J call TRBJ2-7; TRBD1 reflects the table's D call only, with no check against the DNA. The length of the CDR3 is 18 amino acids, counting both ends. Germline assignment: CDR1 LGHNA and CDR2 YSLEER.

The CDR3: CASSLGTSGGTDTQYF. CDR3 bases: TGTGCCAGCAGCCTGGGGACTAGCGGGGGCACAGATACGCAGTATTTT. This chain connects TRBV7-2 to TRBJ2-3; TRBD2 matches at 13 bases. V trimming: 5 bases; J trimming: 1 base; junction bases outside the gene matches: 3. CDR3 size: 16 residues. Germline loops: CDR1 SGHTA, CDR2 FQGNSA. The full variable domain, rest sourced from reference TRBV7-2 and TRBJ2-3, is GAGVSQSPSNKVTEKGKDVELRCDPISGHTALYWYRQSLGQGLEFLIYFQGNSAPDKSGLPSDRFSAERTGGSVSTLTIQRTQQEDSAVYLCASSLGTSGGTDTQYFGPGTRLTVL.

The CDR3 here is CASSLDRGVSNEQFF. CDR3 DNA: TGTGCCAGCAGCTTAGACAGGGGCGTTTCGAATGAGCAGTTCTTC. The V gene is TRBV7-4, the J gene TRBJ2-3, with 7 bases aligning to TRBD1. The end of the DNA is better explained by TRBJ2-1, so the J call may be wrong. The CDR3 contains 15 residues. Germline V gene lookup returns CDR1 SGHVT and CDR2 SQSDAQ.

By proportion, this clonotype is medium-sized. The V gene is TRBV7-2, the J gene TRBJ2-7; D may match TRBD1 or TRBD2 (5 bases each). CDR1 is SGHTA and CDR2 is FQGNSA in the germline V gene. Trimming took off 0 bases at V and 3 bases at J, with 9 bases between the two ends. The CDR3 runs 14 residues. The CDR3 reads CASSLAREFYEQYF. The CDR3 nucleotides read TGTGCCAGCAGCTTAGCCAGGGAGTTCTACGAGCAGTACTTC.

The chain links TRBV7-9 to TRBJ2-5, with TRBD1 identical over 8 bases. This CDR3 region has 15 residues. Per germline, CDR1 SEHNR and CDR2 FQNEAQ (reference sequence). V shed 1 base, J shed 11 bases, and the junction held 12 bases outside the gene matches. CDR3 nucleotide sequence: TGTGCCAGCAGCTTAGGGACAGGGATCTACAATGAGCAGTACTTC. Protein sequence: CASSLGTGIYNEQYF. Combining the CDR3 with reference TRBV7-9 and TRBJ2-5 gives the whole variable domain DTGVSQNPRHKITKRGQNVTFRCDPISEHNRLYWYRQTLGQGPEFLTYFQNEAQLEKSRLLSDRFSAERPKGSFSTLEIQRTEQGDSAMYLCASSLGTGIYNEQYFGPGTRLLVL.

The rearrangement joins TRBV10-1 to TRBJ2-3; D not certain. The DNA end lines up better with TRBJ1-1; the J call may be wrong. Germline CDR1 WNHNN, CDR2 SYGVQD (reference sequence). The CDR3 covers 15 residues. The CDR3 region has the DNA TGCGCCAGCAGTGAGTCGAATGGGCCATTCCTGGAAGCTTTCTTT. Amino acids: CASSESNGPFLEAFF.

This clonotype is medium-sized within its sample. The V call is TRBV7-9, the J call TRBJ2-2; TRBD2 matches 11 bases. V was pared by 5 bases and J by 3 bases, with 5 bases of the junction left unmatched. This CDR3 is built from 16 residues. Germline CDR1 reads SEHNR; CDR2 reads FQNEAQ (reference sequence). The CDR3 region has the DNA TGTGCCAGCAGCAAACTAGCGGGAGCCTACACCGGGGAGCTGTTTTTT. The encoded protein is CASSKLAGAYTGELFF.

The chain links TRBV7-8 to TRBJ2-1, with D possibly being TRBD2 (6 bases). The CDR3 extends over 11 amino acids. Germline V gene data show CDR1 as SGHVS and CDR2 as FQNEAQ. Deletions cut 7 bases from V and 8 bases from J, with 9 bases between. The CDR3 here is CASKEGHEQFF. The CDR3 DNA reads as TGTGCCAGCAAGGAGGGACATGAGCAGTTCTTC.

A remark on this clonotype: This sequence may be a read error, since a much larger clone differs from it by one base. The chain combines TRBV10-1 with TRBJ2-5; 7 bases align to TRBD2. Germline loops: CDR1 WNHNN, CDR2 SYGVQD (reference sequence). This CDR3 has 15 amino acids. This CDR3 reads CASGDPRLARNEQYF. CDR3 sequence (DNA): TGCGCCAGCGGTGATCCTCGACTAGCTCGGAATGAGCAGTACTTC.

The chain is built from TRBV7-9 and TRBJ2-3; 7 bases line up with TRBD2. The CDR3 length is 15 residues. V was clipped by 0 bases and J by 0 bases; unmatched bases: 0. Germline CDR1 SEHNR, CDR2 FQNEAQ (reference sequence). CDR3 region: CASSLAAGSTDTQYF. The CDR3 region has the DNA TGTGCCAGCAGCTTAGCAGCGGGGAGCACAGATACGCAGTATTTT.

This rearrangement joins TRBV7-3 to TRBJ2-4; 8 positions agree with TRBD2. The J call is uncertain, as TRBJ2-6 better fits the DNA end. This CDR3 contains 20 residues. Germline assignment: CDR1 SGHTA and CDR2 FQGTGA. The CDR3 bases are TGTGCCAGCAGCTTAGGACCGGGGCTAGCGGGCCTCTCTGGGGCCAACGTCCTGACTTTC. Encoded protein: CASSLGPGLAGLSGANVLTF.

The chain uses TRBV6-2 or TRBV6-3 and TRBJ2-1; the D gene could be TRBD1 or TRBD2 (5 bases each). V was clipped by 5 bases and J by 14 bases, with 22 bases between them. The CDR3 extends over 14 amino acids. CDR1 and CDR2 from the germline V gene are MNHEY and SVGEGT. The CDR3, as DNA: TGTGCCAGCAGTGAACTACTAGATTGGGGGTTGAAGTTCTTC. This gives the protein CASSELLDWGLKFF.

About this clonotype itself: Likely a read error: the CDR3 ends without its conserved phenylalanine or tryptophan. The DNA is omitted, as the CDR3 cannot be located on it reliably, and the CDR3 follows TCRdb's listing. The chain joins TRBV6-5 to TRBJ2-6. CDR1 and CDR2 from the germline V gene are MNHEY and SVGAGI. The CDR3 has 13 residues if both end residues are counted. The CDR3 is CASRTAHEQYFGN.

This chain uses TRBV7-4 with TRBJ2-1, with D hard to call. The DNA end lines up better with TRBJ2-5; the J call may be wrong. Germline lookup yields CDR1 SGHVT and CDR2 SQSDAQ. The CDR3 is made up of 12 amino acids. This CDR3 reads CASSVSQETQYF. CDR3 nucleotides: TGTGCCAGCAGCGTAAGCCAAGAGACCCAGTACTTC.

J is TRBJ2-3 and V is TRBV7-3; TRBD2 matches at 7 bases. The J call may be in error: the DNA end matches TRBJ2-1 better. This CDR3 is 15 amino acids long. Germline values: CDR1 SGHTA, CDR2 FQGTGA. The CDR3 loop is CASSLSGGTYNEQFF. The CDR3 DNA reads TGTGCCAGCAGCTTATCGGGGGGAACATACAATGAGCAGTTCTTC.

This clonotype showed up just a few times. One end of the junction varies from germline; a read error may be responsible. The genes are TRBV7-6 and TRBJ2-7; D possibly corresponds to TRBD1 (6 bases). Germline V gene data show CDR1 as SGHVS and CDR2 as FNYEAQ. The CDR3 length is 17 residues. The CDR3, as DNA: TGTGCCAGCAGCCAAGGGGGTACAGATCCGAACACCGGGGAGCTGTACTTC. This translates into CASSQGGTDPNTGELYF.

The chain recombines TRBV7-3 with TRBJ1-4, with 9 bases aligning to TRBD1. Per germline, CDR1 SGHTA and CDR2 FQGTGA. V trimming: 4 bases; J trimming: 3 bases; junction bases outside the gene matches: 6. The CDR3 length is 16 residues. The chain's CDR3 is CASSSQGAISNEKLFF. The CDR3 bases are TGTGCCAGCAGCTCACAGGGGGCGATATCTAATGAAAAACTGTTTTTT.

The chain combines TRBV7-2 with TRBJ2-3; D gene uncertain. The J call may be mistaken, given a closer DNA end match to TRBJ2-1. The germline gives CDR1 SGHTA, CDR2 FQGNSA. There are 12 residues in the CDR3. The CDR3 here is CASSLGVVEQFF. The DNA for the CDR3 is TGTGCCAGCAGCTTAGGAGTTGTTGAGCAGTTCTTC.

In this sample, this clonotype turned up many times. The chain recombines TRBV12-3 or TRBV12-4 with TRBJ2-1; TRBD2 matches at 7 bases. Gene TRBJ2-7 matches the end of the DNA better, so the J call may be wrong. CDR3 length equals 17 residues. The CDR3 DNA reads as TGTGCCAGCAGTTTAGGTGCTAGCGGAGGATCCTACAATGAGCAGTACTTC. It yields the protein CASSLGASGGSYNEQYF.

V is TRBV7-2 and J is TRBJ2-1; 9 bases agree with TRBD2. The germline V gene has CDR1 SGHTA and CDR2 FQGNSA. V gave up 2 bases and J gave up 9 bases; unmatched junction bases: 20. CDR3 length: 19 residues. The CDR3 coding sequence is TGTGCCAGCAGCTTATTCAGGGTTGGGGAGCGCGGGAGGGCCGGTGAGCAGTTCTTC. It yields the protein CASSLFRVGERGRAGEQFF.

The genes are TRBV10-3 and TRBJ2-5; 12 nucleotides match TRBD2. The J call may be in error: the DNA end matches TRBJ2-1 better. This CDR3 spans 15 amino acids. Germline assignment: CDR1 ENHRY and CDR2 SYGVKD. CDR3 nucleotides: TGTGCCATCAGGACGACTAGCGGGAGTTACAATGAGCAGTTCTTC. Its translation: CAIRTTSGSYNEQFF.

The CDR3 here is CASSVFPAGVGNEQFF. CDR3 sequence (DNA): TGTGCCAGCAGTGTATTTCCAGCGGGAGTGGGGAATGAGCAGTTCTTC. J is TRBJ2-7 and V is TRBV6-8; 8 bases agree with TRBD2. The DNA matches TRBJ2-1 better at its end, which makes the J call doubtful. The CDR3 totals 16 residues. Germline CDR1 MNHGY, CDR2 SAAAGT.

This clonotype is deemed large. V usage is TRBV11-2 and J usage is TRBJ2-6; D gene unclear. Germline CDR1 reads SGHAT; CDR2 reads FQNNGV. The CDR3 loop spans 14 amino acids. V was clipped by 2 bases and J by 0 bases, with 2 bases between them. CDR3 protein: CASSLSSGANVLTF. The CDR3 bases are TGTGCCAGCAGCTTATCCTCTGGGGCCAACGTCCTGACTTTC.

At least ten counts were recorded for this clonotype. V is TRBV28 and J is TRBJ2-1, with a weak D call TRBD2 (6 bases). The germline V and J ends were trimmed by 5 bases and 6 bases, with 14 bases remaining between them. Germline lookup yields CDR1 MDHEN and CDR2 SYDVKM. This CDR3 has 14 amino acids. The CDR3 reads CASSTSYQGNEQFF. CDR3 DNA: TGTGCCAGCAGTACTAGCTACCAGGGCAATGAGCAGTTCTTC.

This clonotype was seen many times. The V and J genes are TRBV19 and TRBJ2-5; 9 positions agree with TRBD1. The assigned J gene may be wrong: the sequence end matches TRBJ2-7 better. Per germline, CDR1 LNHDA and CDR2 SQIVND (reference sequence). The CDR3 runs 15 residues. DNA for the CDR3: TGTGCCAGTAGTCCAGGGACAGGGTCGGCCTACGAGCAGTACTTC. Translated, it gives CASSPGTGSAYEQYF.

V gene TRBV20-1 combines with J gene TRBJ2-1, with D possibly matching TRBD1 (5 bases). V was clipped by 4 bases and J by 7 bases, with 11 bases between them. The length of the CDR3 is 12 residues. Per the germline V gene, CDR1 is DFQATT and CDR2 is SNEGSKA (reference sequence). CDR3 sequence reads: CSATRQLNEQFF. As DNA, the CDR3 is TGCAGTGCTACTAGACAGTTGAATGAGCAGTTCTTC.

This rearrangement joins TRBV5-1 to TRBJ2-4, with D possibly being TRBD2 (6 bases). The length of the CDR3 is 16 residues. Germline values: CDR1 SGHRS, CDR2 YFSETQ. V was shortened by 3 bases and J by 0 bases, with 13 bases between the two germline ends. The CDR3 protein is CASSSGSWGAKNIQYF. CDR3 DNA sequence: TGCGCCAGCAGCTCCGGGAGCTGGGGAGCCAAAAACATTCAGTACTTC.

In this sample, this clonotype turned up many times. Being one base from a much bigger clone, this may be a read error. The chain recombines TRBV24-1 with TRBJ2-1; D might be TRBD1 or TRBD2, each matching 5 bases. V gave up 9 bases and J gave up 13 bases, with 21 bases separating them. Per germline, CDR1 KGHDR and CDR2 SFDVKD. The CDR3 is 13 residues long. CDR3 nucleotide sequence: TGTGCCACCTCTTCAGGGCCGGAGGAGACCCAGTTCTTC. As protein: CATSSGPEETQFF.